This passage covers 12 T cell receptor beta chains from one sample sequenced in a study of blood T cell repertoires in COVID-19. The protocol was immunoSEQ multiplex PCR, while the TCRdb copy is restricted to in-frame clones and leaves out a portion. The sample lists about 210,000 clones; roughly 84% were seen once. What was sequenced was PBMCs or T cells enriched from blood (not recorded which). All receptors derive from a woman aged 25 to 39 who had been exposed to COVID-19.

The V gene is TRBV6-2 or TRBV6-3, the J gene TRBJ1-6; possibly TRBD1 for D (5 bases). The CDR3 loop spans 13 amino acids. V lost 2 bases, J lost 11 bases, and 10 bases lay in between. From germline, CDR1 is MNHEY and CDR2 SVGEGT. This CDR3 reads CASSYGGWAPLHF. The CDR3 DNA reads TGTGCCAGCAGTTACGGGGGGTGGGCACCCCTCCACTTT.

The V call is TRBV9, the J call TRBJ1-5, with 9 bases matching TRBD1. Trimming at V came to 4 bases and at J to 3 bases, leaving 5 bases not matched to a gene. Germline values: CDR1 SGDLS, CDR2 YYNGEE. This CDR3 is built from 15 residues. CDR3 in amino acids: CASSLGQGPNQPQHF. The CDR3 DNA reads as TGTGCCAGCAGCCTGGGACAGGGCCCCAATCAGCCCCAGCATTTT.

The sample holds one count of this clone. The chain has TRBV9 and TRBJ1-2, with D unresolved. With 3 bases removed from V and 1 base from J, the gap between germline ends came to 13 bases. CDR3 length equals 15 residues. The germline CDR1 and CDR2 sequences are SGDLS and YYNGEE. DNA for the CDR3: TGTGCCAGCAGCGCCGCTACAACAGTTAACTATGGCTACACCTTC. Residues: CASSAATTVNYGYTF.

V usage is TRBV3-1 (or the pseudogene TRBV3-2) and J usage is TRBJ2-7; TRBD1 is a possible D gene (5 bases). Germline assignment: CDR1 LGHDT and CDR2 YNNKEL (reference sequence). V was pared by 4 bases and J by 4 bases, with 14 bases between. This CDR3 contains 14 residues. The chain's CDR3 is CASSLWSQGYEQYF. CDR3 sequence (DNA): TGTGCCAGCAGCCTTTGGTCCCAGGGATACGAGCAGTACTTC.

The rearrangement uses TRBV7-2 and TRBJ1-3; D not resolved. The CDR3 runs to 14 residues. Germline-derived CDR1 and CDR2 are SGHTA and FQGNSA. V was trimmed by 1 base and J by 4 bases, leaving 8 bases between them. The CDR3 protein is CASSLDLAGNTIYF. The CDR3 DNA reads TGTGCCAGCAGCTTAGATCTAGCCGGAAACACCATATATTTT.

The chain has TRBV7-9 and TRBJ2-7, with a possible D match to TRBD2 (5 bases). V lost 5 bases and J 0 bases, leaving 11 bases between the germline ends. CDR3 size: 14 residues. From germline, CDR1 is SEHNR and CDR2 FQNEAQ (reference sequence). The CDR3 loop is CASSPAASSYEQYF. The CDR3 nucleotides are TGTGCCAGCAGCCCAGCGGCGAGCTCCTACGAGCAGTACTTC.

V is TRBV20-1 and J is TRBJ2-1; 7 bases are a match to TRBD1. Germline V gene sequence: CDR1 DFQATT, CDR2 SNEGSKA (reference sequence). J was trimmed by 6 bases and V by 6 bases; bases with no gene match: 2. This CDR3 is 11 amino acids long. The DNA for the CDR3 is TGCAGTGCCTGGGACAGCAATGAGCAGTTCTTC. As protein: CSAWDSNEQFF.

This clone turned up a few times. The rearrangement links TRBV27 to TRBJ1-1; no definite D call. The CDR3 consists of 14 residues. Trimming pared 1 base from V and 0 bases from J, leaving 6 bases between. Germline V lookup: CDR1 MNHEY, CDR2 SMNVEV (reference sequence). The CDR3 DNA sequence: TGTGCCAGCAGTTTATATGACATGAACACTGAAGCTTTCTTT. It codes for CASSLYDMNTEAFF.

V usage is TRBV3-1 (or the pseudogene TRBV3-2) and J usage is TRBJ1-2; 10 bases are shared with TRBD1. CDR1 and CDR2 (germline): LGHDT, YNNKEL (reference sequence). The V segment lost 4 bases and the J segment 1 base; nucleotides outside the gene matches: 3. The CDR3 sequence is 15 residues long. CDR3 residues: CASSPWTGGNYGYTF. The CDR3 DNA reads TGTGCCAGCAGCCCCTGGACAGGGGGTAACTATGGCTACACCTTC.

The rearrangement links TRBV6-1 to TRBJ2-3; 9 bases are a match to TRBD2. V gave up 2 bases and J gave up 2 bases; unmatched junction bases: 2. The CDR3 spans 15 residues. CDR1 is MNHNS and CDR2 is SASEGT in the germline V gene. The CDR3 protein is CASSELAGVTDTQYF. The DNA for the CDR3 is TGTGCCAGCAGTGAATTAGCGGGGGTCACAGATACGCAGTATTTT.

This chain uses TRBV7-9 with TRBJ1-5; D possibly corresponds to TRBD1 (5 bases). There are 16 residues in the CDR3. Germline assignment: CDR1 SEHNR and CDR2 FQNEAQ (reference sequence). V shed 3 bases and J shed 4 bases, with 16 bases lying between them. CDR3 amino acids: CASSLGSGVGNQPQHF. The CDR3 bases are TGTGCCAGCAGCTTGGGCTCGGGGGTTGGGAATCAGCCCCAGCATTTT.

The chain employs TRBV29-1 and TRBJ2-1; 9 bases are a match to TRBD1. CDR1 SQVTM and CDR2 ANQGSEA come from the germline V gene. The CDR3 has 12 amino acids. V lost 3 bases to trimming and J lost 10 bases; unmatched junction nucleotides: 4. This CDR3 reads CSVDIQGAEQFF. CDR3 coding DNA: TGCAGCGTTGACATACAGGGGGCAGAGCAGTTCTTC.